The sequence of this T cell receptor (beta chain) was determined in a study of T cells expressing NK-cell markers. For the study at large: The study sequenced eight donors, seven HCMV-seropositive and one seronegative. Findings of the study overall: NKG2C+ dominant clonotypes from over five donors made up about 1.0-8% of CD8+ T cells. Evidence did not settle whether expanded NKG2C+ T cell clones targeted HCMV. A few donors likewise had their CD3+CD56-NKG2C+ fraction led by these clonotypes.

TCRdb reprocessed the 5' RACE reads and stores each CDR3 protein as one record, lacking DNA. Its table lists roughly 430,000 distinct CDR3 sequences. CDR1 and CDR2 (germline): DFQATT, SNEGSKA (reference sequence). The length of the CDR3 is 13 residues. As for this clonotype: Its antigen remains unidentified.

This rearrangement joins TRBV20-1 to TRBJ2-7; with no DNA, the TCRdb D assignment of TRBD1 cannot be verified. The source is a woman aged 18 to 75 in good health. The sample consisted of blood T cells: a sorted CD56 or NKG2C T cell subset, CD4+ or CD8+ T cells, or bulk PBMC T cells (not recorded which). This chain's CDR3 is CSGLLDISYEQYF.